This T cell receptor beta chain was sequenced during a study of OX40 agonist ivuxolimab in advanced cancers. With baseline, cycle 4 day 1, and cycle 7 day 1 as timepoints, blood was sampled. Details on this clone: The antigen remains unidentified.

Sequencing used immunoSEQ multiplex PCR; TCRdb keeps in-frame clones, though not all of them. The repertoire holds about 45,000 clones, with roughly 84% as singletons. The CDR3 sequence is 12 residues long. Germline CDR1 reads MNHNY; CDR2 reads SVGAGI (reference sequence). The V gene lost 4 bases and the J gene lost 8 bases, with 11 bases spanning the gap. Study observations and caveats: Some nonresponders also had low normalized T-cell clonal expansion. The study found that CD8+ T cells averaged more expanded clones than CD4+.

The sequence was collected from an adult with an advanced solid tumor such as melanoma, head and neck, liver or kidney cancer. The chain couples TRBV6-6 to TRBJ1-1; D uncertain. Material: CD4+ or CD8+ T cells sorted from blood, obtained in a trial of the OX40 agonist ivuxolimab. The CDR3: CASSFGVVEAFF. CDR3 DNA sequence: TGTGCCAGCAGTTTCGGAGTTGTAGAAGCTTTCTTT.